These T cell receptor beta chains were read from a single sample in a study of CD8 T cells in ankylosing spondylitis. TCRdb re-called the 5' RACE reads with MiXCR, one entry per CDR3 protein. The table records around 230,000 distinct CDR3 sequences, over 8.5% of them present only once. The sample consisted of blood, either unsorted or a sorted T cell fraction (not recorded which). These receptors were obtained from a male donor with ankylosing spondylitis or in good health (not recorded which). Each CDR3 is given with its conserved first and last residue. A D gene is named only where the DNA matches it firmly. A row's size may be missing; if present it is once, few, many or a size class.

TRBV6-2/TRBV6-3,many,14,NA,TRBJ1-1,CASSYSISLAEAFF,TGTGCCAGCAGTTACTCGATATCCCTGGCTGAAGCTTTCTTT
TRBV9,many,13,NA,TRBJ2-7,CASSVALASEQYF,TGTGCCAGCAGCGTAGCTCTGGCTTCCGAGCAGTACTTC
TRBV20-1,many,15,TRBD2,TRBJ2-7,CSASKTSGLPYEQYF,TGCAGTGCTTCCAAGACTAGCGGCCTCCCCTACGAGCAGTACTTC
TRBV3-1,few,15,TRBD2,TRBJ2-7,CASSQGTSGGDEQYF,TGTGCCAGCAGCCAAGGGACTAGCGGGGGCGACGAGCAGTACTTC
TRBV19,NA,13,TRBD1,TRBJ1-1,CASLGQGVTEAFF,TGTGCCAGTCTCGGACAGGGGGTTACTGAAGCTTTCTTT
TRBV12-3/TRBV12-4,many,15,TRBD1,TRBJ1-6,CASTLTGQNNSPLHF,TGTGCCAGCACCCTGACGGGACAGAATAATTCACCCCTCCACTTT
TRBV5-1,many,15,NA,TRBJ2-3,CASSYRDPPGDTQYF,TGCGCCAGCAGCTACCGGGACCCTCCGGGAGATACGCAGTATTTT
TRBV4-3,NA,15,NA,TRBJ1-1,CASSQDNQGNTEAFF,TGCGCCAGCAGCCAAGATAATCAGGGGAACACTGAAGCTTTCTTT
TRBV7-2,many,16,NA,TRBJ2-7,CASSSPRTRISYEQYF,TGTGCCAGCAGCTCACCGCGGACTCGAATTTCCTACGAGCAGTACTTC
TRBV27,many,14,NA,TRBJ2-2,CASSSIQAVGELFF,TGTGCCAGCAGTTCTATTCAGGCAGTCGGGGAGCTGTTTTTT
TRBV7-6,NA,13,NA,TRBJ1-1,CASTPGTGIEAFF,TGTGCCAGTACTCCAGGGACGGGGATTGAAGCTTTCTTT
TRBV20-1,many,15,NA,TRBJ2-5,CSARDITEPQETQYF,TGCAGTGCTAGAGATATTACAGAACCCCAAGAGACCCAGTACTTC
TRBV20-1,few,13,NA,TRBJ2-7,CSASSVNSYEQYF,TGCAGTGCTAGTTCAGTTAACTCCTACGAGCAGTACTTC
TRBV20-1,NA,16,TRBD2,TRBJ2-7,CSARDRRLAGSYEQYF,TGCAGTGCTAGAGATAGGAGACTAGCGGGGTCCTACGAGCAGTACTTC
TRBV4-1,many,14,TRBD1,TRBJ2-1,CASRGQGPYNEQFF,TGCGCCAGCAGAGGACAGGGCCCCTACAATGAGCAGTTCTTC
TRBV7-9,many,16,TRBD2,TRBJ2-1,CASSSQEAREFYEQFF,TGTGCCAGCAGCTCCCAGGAGGCGCGGGAGTTCTATGAGCAGTTCTTC
TRBV12-3/TRBV12-4,many,14,TRBD1,TRBJ1-1,CASSFAGGVGEAFF,TGTGCCAGCAGTTTCGCAGGGGGCGTGGGTGAAGCTTTCTTT
TRBV2,many,20,NA,TRBJ2-3,CASSEAGGPGRVGAADTQYF,TGTGCCAGCAGTGAAGCCGGGGGCCCCGGACGTGTTGGAGCCGCAGATACGCAGTATTTT
TRBV14,few,15,NA,TRBJ2-5,CASSRPGLVGETQYF,TGTGCCAGCAGCAGACCGGGCCTAGTCGGGGAGACCCAGTACTTC
TRBV18,few,16,NA,TRBJ2-4,CASSPPVGWAKNIQYF,TGTGCCAGCTCACCACCCGTGGGGTGGGCCAAAAACATTCAGTACTTC
TRBV6-2/TRBV6-3,many,15,NA,TRBJ1-5,CASSQGPDSNQPQHF,TGTGCCAGCAGTCAAGGACCGGATAGCAATCAGCCCCAGCATTTT
TRBV4-3,many,16,NA,TRBJ2-1,CASSQDSWREYNEQFF,TGCGCCAGCAGCCAAGACAGTTGGAGGGAGTACAATGAGCAGTTCTTC